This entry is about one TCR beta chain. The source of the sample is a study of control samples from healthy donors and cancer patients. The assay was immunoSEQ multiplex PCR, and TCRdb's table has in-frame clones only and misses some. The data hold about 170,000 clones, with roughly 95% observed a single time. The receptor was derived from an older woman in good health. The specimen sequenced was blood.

CDR3 DNA sequence: TGTGCCAGCAGCGAGAATCACGAGCAGTACTTC. Translation: CASSENHEQYF. The chain combines TRBV9 with TRBJ2-7, with D hard to call. Germline V gene lookup returns CDR1 SGDLS and CDR2 YYNGEE. The CDR3 covers 11 residues. Trimming took off 3 bases at V and 5 bases at J, with 6 bases between the two ends.